The sequence of this T cell receptor (beta chain) was determined in a study of identifying expanded T cells in peripheral blood. Here immunoSEQ multiplex PCR was the method, and the copy in TCRdb shows in-frame clones only, minus some. The table includes roughly 120,000 clones, about 88% detected once. Collection occurred without any documented infections or immune events in donors. CDR3 length: 15 residues. The junction had 7 bases not matched to a gene; V was cut back by 3 bases and J by 8 bases. Per germline, CDR1 MDHEN and CDR2 SYDVKM. This TCR came from a person aged 18 to 70 in good health. Sequencing was performed on blood. This chain uses TRBV28 with TRBJ2-1; 10 bases agree with TRBD2. Here the CDR3 DNA reads TGTGCCAGCAGTTTCGGGACTAGCGCACGCGATGAGCAGTTCTTC. Its translation is CASSFGTSARDEQFF.